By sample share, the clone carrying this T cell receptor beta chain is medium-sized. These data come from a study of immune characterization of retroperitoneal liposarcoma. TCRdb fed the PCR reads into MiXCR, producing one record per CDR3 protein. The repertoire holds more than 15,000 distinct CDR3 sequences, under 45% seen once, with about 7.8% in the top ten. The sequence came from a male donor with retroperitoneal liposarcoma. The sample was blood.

The CDR3 is CASKTLTYSGEYEQYF. Here the CDR3 DNA reads TGTGCCAGCAAGACCTTGACCTACAGCGGCGAATACGAGCAGTACTTC. This sequence joins TRBV6-1 and TRBJ2-1; TRBD2 might be the D (5 bases). The end of the DNA is better explained by TRBJ2-7, so the J call may be wrong. The germline V gene has CDR1 MNHNS and CDR2 SASEGT. This CDR3 has 16 amino acids.